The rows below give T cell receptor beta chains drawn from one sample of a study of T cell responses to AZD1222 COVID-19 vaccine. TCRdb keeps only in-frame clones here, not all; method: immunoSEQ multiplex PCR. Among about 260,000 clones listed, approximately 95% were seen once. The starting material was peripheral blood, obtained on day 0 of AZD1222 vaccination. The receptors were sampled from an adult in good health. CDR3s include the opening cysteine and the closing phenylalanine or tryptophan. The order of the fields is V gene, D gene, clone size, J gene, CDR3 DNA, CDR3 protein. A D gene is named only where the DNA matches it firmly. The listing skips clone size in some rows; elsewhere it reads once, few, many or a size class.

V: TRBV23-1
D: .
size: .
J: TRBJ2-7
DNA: TGCGCCAGCAGCCCCCCCCCGGGCCCGGTGACCTACGAGCAGTACTTC
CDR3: CASSPPPGPVTYEQYF

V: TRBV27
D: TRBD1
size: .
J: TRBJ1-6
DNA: TGTGCCAGCAGTTTATTCGGGGGACAGGGGGCATCGTCACCCCTCCACTTT
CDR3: CASSLFGGQGASSPLHF

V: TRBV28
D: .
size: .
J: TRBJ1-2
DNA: TGTGCCAGCAGTTCGGGACCTCCTGGGGGCTACACCTTC
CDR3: CASSSGPPGGYTF

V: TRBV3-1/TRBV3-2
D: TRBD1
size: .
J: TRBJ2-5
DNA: TGTGCCAGCAGCACCCGACAGGGGGGAGAGACCCAGTACTTC
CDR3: CASSTRQGGETQYF

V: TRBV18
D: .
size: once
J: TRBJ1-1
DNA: TGTGCCAGCTCACCAGGCCAGGGAACTGAAGCTTTCTTT
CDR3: CASSPGQGTEAFF

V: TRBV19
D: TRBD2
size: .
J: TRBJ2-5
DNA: TGTGCCAGTAGTTCGTTCGGGACTAGCGTCACCCAGTACTTC
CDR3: CASSSFGTSVTQYF

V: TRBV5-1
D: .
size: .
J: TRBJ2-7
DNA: TGCGCCAGCAGCTTGGGAGGCAGGACCTACGAGCAGTACTTC
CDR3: CASSLGGRTYEQYF

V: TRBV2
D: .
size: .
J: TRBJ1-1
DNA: TGTGCCGGTTCCTTTGGGCACACTGAAGCTTTCTTT
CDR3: CAGSFGHTEAFF

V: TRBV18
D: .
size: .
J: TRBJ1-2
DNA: TGTGCCAGCTCACCACGGGTCACTACCGAATCAGGGATGTATGGCTACACCTTC
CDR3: CASSPRVTTESGMYGYTF

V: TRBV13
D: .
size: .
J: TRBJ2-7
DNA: TGTGCCAGCAGCTTAGGGAGCTCCTACGAGCAGTACTTC
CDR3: CASSLGSSYEQYF

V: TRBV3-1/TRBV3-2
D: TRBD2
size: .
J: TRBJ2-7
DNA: TGTGCCAGCAGGTTTTCTAGCGGGACCTCCTACGAGCAGTACTTC
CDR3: CASRFSSGTSYEQYF

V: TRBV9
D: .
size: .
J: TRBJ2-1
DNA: TGTGCCAGCAGCGTAGGAGTAGGCGAGCAGTTCTTC
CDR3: CASSVGVGEQFF

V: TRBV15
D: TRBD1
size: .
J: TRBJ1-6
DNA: TGTGCCACCAGGACAGGGAATTCACCCCTCCACTTT
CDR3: CATRTGNSPLHF

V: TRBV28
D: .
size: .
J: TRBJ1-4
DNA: TGTGCCAGCATCCCTACTCCCCATAGTGGGGAAAAACTGTTTTTT
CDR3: CASIPTPHSGEKLFF

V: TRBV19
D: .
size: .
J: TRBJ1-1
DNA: TGTGCCGGGGGACTCGGGGTGCCTTTCTTT
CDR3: CAGGLGVPFF

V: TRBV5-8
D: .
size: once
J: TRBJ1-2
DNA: TGTGCCAGCAGCCACCGGGGGGGCTATGGCTACACCTTC
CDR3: CASSHRGGYGYTF

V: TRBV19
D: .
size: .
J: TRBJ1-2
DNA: TGTGCCAGTAGTGAGTCCTTCGGGGGCTACACCTTC
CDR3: CASSESFGGYTF

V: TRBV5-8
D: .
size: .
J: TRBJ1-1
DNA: TGTGCCAGCAGCTTGAGGGGTCGGGGGACTGAAGCTTTCTTT
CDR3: CASSLRGRGTEAFF

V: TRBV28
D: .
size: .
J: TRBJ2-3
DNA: TGTGCCAGCAGTTTACGCGGACAGTTAAAGGGAGATACGCAGTATTTT
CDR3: CASSLRGQLKGDTQYF

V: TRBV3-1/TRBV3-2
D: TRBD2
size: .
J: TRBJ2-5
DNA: TGTGCCAGCAGTCGTGGGGCGGGAGGGCGAGAGACCCAGTACTTC
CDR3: CASSRGAGGRETQYF

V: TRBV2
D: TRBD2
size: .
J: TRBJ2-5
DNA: TGTGCCAGCAGTGGAAGCCTCGGGGGGCAAGAGACCCAGTACTTC
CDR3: CASSGSLGGQETQYF

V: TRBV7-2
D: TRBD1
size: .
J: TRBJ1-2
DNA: TGTGCCAGCAGCTTCGACAGGGGGCGCGACTATGGCTACACCTTC
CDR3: CASSFDRGRDYGYTF

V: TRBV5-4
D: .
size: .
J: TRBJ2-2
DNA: TGTGCCAGCAGGCGATCCCCGGGGCCCGGGGAGCTGTTTTTT
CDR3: CASRRSPGPGELFF